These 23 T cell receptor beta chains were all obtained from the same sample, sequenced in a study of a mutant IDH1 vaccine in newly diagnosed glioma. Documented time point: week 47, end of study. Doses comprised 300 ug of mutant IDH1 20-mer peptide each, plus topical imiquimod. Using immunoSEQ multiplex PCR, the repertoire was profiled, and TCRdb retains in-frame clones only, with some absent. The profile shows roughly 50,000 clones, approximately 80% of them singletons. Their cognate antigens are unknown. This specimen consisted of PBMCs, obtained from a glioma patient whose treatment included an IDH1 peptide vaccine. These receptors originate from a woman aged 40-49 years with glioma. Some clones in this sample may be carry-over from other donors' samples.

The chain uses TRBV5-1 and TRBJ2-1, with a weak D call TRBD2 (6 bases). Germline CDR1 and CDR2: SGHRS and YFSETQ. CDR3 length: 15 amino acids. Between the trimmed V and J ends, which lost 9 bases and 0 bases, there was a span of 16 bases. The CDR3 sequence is CATSGGASSYNEQFF. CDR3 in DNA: TGCGCCACCAGTGGCGGGGCCAGCTCCTACAATGAGCAGTTCTTC.

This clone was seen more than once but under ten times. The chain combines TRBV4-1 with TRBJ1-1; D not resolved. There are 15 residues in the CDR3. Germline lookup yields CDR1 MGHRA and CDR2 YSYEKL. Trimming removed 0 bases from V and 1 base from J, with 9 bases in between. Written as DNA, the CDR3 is TGCGCCAGCAGCCAAGACGGACGGCCGAACACTGAAGCTTTCTTT. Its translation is CASSQDGRPNTEAFF.

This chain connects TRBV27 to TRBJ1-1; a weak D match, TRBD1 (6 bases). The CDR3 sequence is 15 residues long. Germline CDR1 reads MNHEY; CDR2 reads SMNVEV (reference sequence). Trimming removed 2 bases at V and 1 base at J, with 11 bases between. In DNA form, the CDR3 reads TGTGCCAGCAGTTTAATAACAGGGTCGAACACTGAAGCTTTCTTT. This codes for CASSLITGSNTEAFF.

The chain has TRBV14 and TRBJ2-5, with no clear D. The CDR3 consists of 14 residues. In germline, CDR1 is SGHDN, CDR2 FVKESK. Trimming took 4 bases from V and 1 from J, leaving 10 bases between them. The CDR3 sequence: CASSPRLSQETQYF. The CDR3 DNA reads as TGTGCCAGCAGCCCGCGACTGTCCCAAGAGACCCAGTACTTC. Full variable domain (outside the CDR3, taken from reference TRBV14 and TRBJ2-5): EAGVTQFPSHSVIEKGQTVTLRCDPISGHDNLYWYRRVMGKEIKFLLHFVKESKQDESGMPNNRFLAERTGGTYSTLKVQPAELEDSGVYFCASSPRLSQETQYFGPGTRLLVL.

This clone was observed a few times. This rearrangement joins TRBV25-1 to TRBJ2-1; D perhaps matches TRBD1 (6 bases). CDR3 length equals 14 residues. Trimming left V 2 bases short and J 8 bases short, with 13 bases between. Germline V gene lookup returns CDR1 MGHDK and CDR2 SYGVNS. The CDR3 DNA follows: TGTGCCAGCAGTGAAGCGGGCAGGGGAGATGAGCAGTTCTTC. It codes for CASSEAGRGDEQFF.

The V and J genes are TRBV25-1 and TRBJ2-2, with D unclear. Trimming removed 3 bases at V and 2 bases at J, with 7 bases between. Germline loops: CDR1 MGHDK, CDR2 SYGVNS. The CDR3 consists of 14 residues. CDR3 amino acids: CASSEVLNTGELFF. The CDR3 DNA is TGTGCCAGCAGTGAGGTCCTTAACACCGGGGAGCTGTTTTTT.

The CDR3 loop reads CASSRHRGYGTEAFF. CDR3 DNA: TGTGCCAGCAGCCGACACAGGGGGTATGGAACTGAAGCTTTCTTT. The rearrangement joins TRBV11-3 to TRBJ1-1; 8 bases map to TRBD1. The CDR3 is 15 amino acids. The V gene end was trimmed by 5 bases and the J gene end by 5 bases; junction bases not matched to a gene: 10. The germline V gene has CDR1 SGHNT and CDR2 YENEEA.

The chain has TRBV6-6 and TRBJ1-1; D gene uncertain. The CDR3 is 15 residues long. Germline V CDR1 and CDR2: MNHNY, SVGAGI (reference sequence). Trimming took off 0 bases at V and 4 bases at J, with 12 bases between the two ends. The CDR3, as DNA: TGTGCCAGCAGTTACTCCACTTGGGGTGCCACTGAAGCTTTCTTT. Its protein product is CASSYSTWGATEAFF.

The CDR3 nucleotides are TGTGCCAGCAGTTACAGGGGGGGGTACACCGGGGAGCTGTTTTTT. Protein sequence: CASSYRGGYTGELFF. The V gene is TRBV6-5, the J gene TRBJ2-2, with D possibly being TRBD2 (7 bases). Germline V CDR1 and CDR2: MNHEY, SVGAGI. CDR3 length: 15 amino acids. Trimming stripped 2 bases from V and 3 bases from J, with 10 bases between.

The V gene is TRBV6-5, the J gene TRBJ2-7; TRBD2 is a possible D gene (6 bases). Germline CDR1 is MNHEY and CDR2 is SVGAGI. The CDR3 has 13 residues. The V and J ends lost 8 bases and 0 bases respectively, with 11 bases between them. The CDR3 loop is CASGRGSSYEQYF. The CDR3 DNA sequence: TGTGCCAGCGGTCGGGGGAGCTCCTACGAGCAGTACTTC.

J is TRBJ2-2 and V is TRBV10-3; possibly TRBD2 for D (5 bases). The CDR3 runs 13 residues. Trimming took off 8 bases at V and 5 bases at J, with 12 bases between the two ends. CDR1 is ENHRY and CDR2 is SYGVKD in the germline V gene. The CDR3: CAIAPPGTGELFF. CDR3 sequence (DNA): TGTGCCATCGCCCCTCCGGGGACCGGGGAGCTGTTTTTT.

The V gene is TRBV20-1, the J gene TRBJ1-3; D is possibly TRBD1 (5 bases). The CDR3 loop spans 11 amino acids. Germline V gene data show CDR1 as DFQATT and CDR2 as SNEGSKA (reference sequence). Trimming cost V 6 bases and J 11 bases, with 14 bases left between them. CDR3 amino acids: CSAEQGSAIYF. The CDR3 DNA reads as TGCAGTGCGGAGCAGGGATCGGCCATATATTTT.

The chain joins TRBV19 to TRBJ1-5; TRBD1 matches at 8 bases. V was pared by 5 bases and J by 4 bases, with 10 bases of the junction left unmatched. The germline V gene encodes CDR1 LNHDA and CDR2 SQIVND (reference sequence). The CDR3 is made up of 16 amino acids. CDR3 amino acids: CASSPRQGSGNQPQHF. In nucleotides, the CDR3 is TGTGCCAGTAGTCCACGACAGGGGTCGGGTAATCAGCCCCAGCATTTT.

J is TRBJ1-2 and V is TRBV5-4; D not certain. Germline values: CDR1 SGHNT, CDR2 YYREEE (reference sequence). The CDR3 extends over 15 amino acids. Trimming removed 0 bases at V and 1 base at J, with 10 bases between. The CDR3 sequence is CASSLDGRHNYGYTF. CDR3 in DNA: TGTGCCAGCAGCTTGGACGGGAGACATAACTATGGCTACACCTTC.

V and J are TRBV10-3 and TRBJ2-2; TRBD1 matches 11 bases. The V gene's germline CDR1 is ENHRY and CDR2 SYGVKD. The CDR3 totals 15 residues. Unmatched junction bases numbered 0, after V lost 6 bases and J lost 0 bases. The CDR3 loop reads CAIRGQGANTGELFF. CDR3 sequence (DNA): TGTGCCATCAGGGGACAGGGGGCGAACACCGGGGAGCTGTTTTTT.

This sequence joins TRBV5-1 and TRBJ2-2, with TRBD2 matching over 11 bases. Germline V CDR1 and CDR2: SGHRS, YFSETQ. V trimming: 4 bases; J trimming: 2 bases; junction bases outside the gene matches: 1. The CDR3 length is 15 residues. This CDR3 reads CASSGTSGNTGELFF. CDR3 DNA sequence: TGCGCCAGCAGCGGGACTAGCGGAAACACCGGGGAGCTGTTTTTT. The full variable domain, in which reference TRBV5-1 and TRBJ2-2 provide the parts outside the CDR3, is KAGVTQTPRYLIKTRGQQVTLSCSPISGHRSVSWYQQTPGQGLQFLFEYFSETQRNKGNFPGRFSGRQFSNSRSEMNVSTLELGDSALYLCASSGTSGNTGELFFGEGSRLTVL.

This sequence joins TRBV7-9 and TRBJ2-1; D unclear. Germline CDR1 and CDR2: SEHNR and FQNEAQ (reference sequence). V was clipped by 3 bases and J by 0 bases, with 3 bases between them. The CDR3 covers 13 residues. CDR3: CASSFTSYNEQFF. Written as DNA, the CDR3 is TGTGCCAGCAGCTTCACCTCCTACAATGAGCAGTTCTTC.

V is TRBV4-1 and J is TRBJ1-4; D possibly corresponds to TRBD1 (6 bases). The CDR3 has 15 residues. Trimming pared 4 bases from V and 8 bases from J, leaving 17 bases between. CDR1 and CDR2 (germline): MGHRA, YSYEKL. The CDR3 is CASSRAYGGEEKLFF. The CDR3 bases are TGCGCCAGCAGCCGGGCCTACGGGGGCGAAGAAAAACTGTTTTTT.

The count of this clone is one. CDR3 nucleotides: TGCGCCAGCAGCCTAGCAGGGGATATGCGCTACACCTTC. Its translation is CASSLAGDMRYTF. This chain joins TRBV5-1 and TRBJ1-2, with D perhaps TRBD1 (6 bases). Germline-derived CDR1 and CDR2 are SGHRS and YFSETQ. V gave up 4 bases and J gave up 9 bases, with 16 bases separating them. The CDR3 length is 13 residues.

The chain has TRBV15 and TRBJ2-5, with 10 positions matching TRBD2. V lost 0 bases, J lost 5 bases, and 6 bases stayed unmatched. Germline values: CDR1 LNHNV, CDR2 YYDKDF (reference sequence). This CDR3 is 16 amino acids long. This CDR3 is CATSRDPASGGETQYF. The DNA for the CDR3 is TGTGCCACCAGCAGAGATCCGGCTAGCGGGGGCGAGACCCAGTACTTC.

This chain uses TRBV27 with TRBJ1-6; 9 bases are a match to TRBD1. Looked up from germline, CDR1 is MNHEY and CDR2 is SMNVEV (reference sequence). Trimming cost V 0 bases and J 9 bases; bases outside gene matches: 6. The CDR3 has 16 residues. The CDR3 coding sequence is TGTGCCAGCAGTTTATCGACAGGGGGGCCAGGTTCACCCCTCCACTTT. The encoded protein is CASSLSTGGPGSPLHF.

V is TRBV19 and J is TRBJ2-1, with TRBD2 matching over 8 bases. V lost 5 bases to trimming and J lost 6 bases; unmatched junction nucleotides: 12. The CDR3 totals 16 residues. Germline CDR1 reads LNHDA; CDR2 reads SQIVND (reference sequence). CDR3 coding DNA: TGTGCCAGTAGTGAGGGTGGGACTAGTCCGGGCAATGAGCAGTTCTTC. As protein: CASSEGGTSPGNEQFF.

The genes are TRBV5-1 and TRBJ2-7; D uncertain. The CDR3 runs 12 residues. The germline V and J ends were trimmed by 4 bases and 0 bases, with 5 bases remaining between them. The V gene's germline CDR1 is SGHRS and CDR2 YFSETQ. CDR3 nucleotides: TGCGCCAGCAGCCTTAGCTCCTACGAGCAGTACTTC. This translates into CASSLSSYEQYF. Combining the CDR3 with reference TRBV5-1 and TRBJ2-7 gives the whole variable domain KAGVTQTPRYLIKTRGQQVTLSCSPISGHRSVSWYQQTPGQGLQFLFEYFSETQRNKGNFPGRFSGRQFSNSRSEMNVSTLELGDSALYLCASSLSSYEQYFGPGTRLTVT.